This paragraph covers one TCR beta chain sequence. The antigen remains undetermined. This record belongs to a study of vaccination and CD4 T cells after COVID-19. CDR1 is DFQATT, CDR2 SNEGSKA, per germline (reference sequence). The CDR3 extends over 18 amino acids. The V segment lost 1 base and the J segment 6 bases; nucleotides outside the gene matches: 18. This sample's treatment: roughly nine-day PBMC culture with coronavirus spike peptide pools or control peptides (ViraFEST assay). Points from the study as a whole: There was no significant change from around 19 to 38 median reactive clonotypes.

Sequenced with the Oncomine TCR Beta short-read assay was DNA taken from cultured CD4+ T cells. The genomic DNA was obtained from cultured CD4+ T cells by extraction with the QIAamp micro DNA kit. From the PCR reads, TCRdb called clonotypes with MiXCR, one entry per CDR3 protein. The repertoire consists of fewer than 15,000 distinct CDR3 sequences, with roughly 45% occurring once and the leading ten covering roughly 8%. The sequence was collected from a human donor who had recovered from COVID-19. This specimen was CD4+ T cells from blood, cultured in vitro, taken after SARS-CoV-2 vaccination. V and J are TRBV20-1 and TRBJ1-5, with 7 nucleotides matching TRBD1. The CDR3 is CSARVPTRRQGGGQPQHF. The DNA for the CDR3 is TGCAGTGCTAGAGTACCTACCCGGCGACAGGGAGGAGGTCAGCCCCAGCATTTT.